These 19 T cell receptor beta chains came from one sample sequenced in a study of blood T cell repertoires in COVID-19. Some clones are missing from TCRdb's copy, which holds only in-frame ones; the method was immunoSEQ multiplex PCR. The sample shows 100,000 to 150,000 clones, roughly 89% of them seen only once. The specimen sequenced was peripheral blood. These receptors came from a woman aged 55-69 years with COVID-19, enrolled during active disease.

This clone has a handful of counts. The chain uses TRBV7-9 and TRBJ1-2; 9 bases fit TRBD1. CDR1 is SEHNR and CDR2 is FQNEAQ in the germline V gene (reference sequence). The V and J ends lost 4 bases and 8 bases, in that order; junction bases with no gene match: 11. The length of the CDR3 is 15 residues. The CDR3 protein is CASSSGGQGDGGYTF. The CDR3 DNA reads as TGTGCCAGCAGCTCGGGGGGACAGGGAGATGGCGGCTACACCTTC.

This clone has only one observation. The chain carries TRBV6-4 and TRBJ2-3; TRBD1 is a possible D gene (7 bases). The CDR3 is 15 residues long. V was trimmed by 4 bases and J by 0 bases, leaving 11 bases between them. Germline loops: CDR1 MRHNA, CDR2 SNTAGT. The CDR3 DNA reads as TGTGCCAGCAGTGTACAGGGGACTAGCACAGATACGCAGTATTTT. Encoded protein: CASSVQGTSTDTQYF.

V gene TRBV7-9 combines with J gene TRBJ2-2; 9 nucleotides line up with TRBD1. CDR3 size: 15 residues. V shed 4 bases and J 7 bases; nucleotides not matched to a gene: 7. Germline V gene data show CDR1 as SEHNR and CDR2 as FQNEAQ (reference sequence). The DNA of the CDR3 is TGTGCCAGCAGCTCTGGGACAGGGATAATCGGGGAGCTGTTTTTT. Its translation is CASSSGTGIIGELFF.

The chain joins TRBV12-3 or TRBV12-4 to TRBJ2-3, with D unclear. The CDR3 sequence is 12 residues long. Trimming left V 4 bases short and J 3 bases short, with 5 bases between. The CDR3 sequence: CASSSFTDTQYF. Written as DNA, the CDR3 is TGTGCCAGCAGTTCCTTTACAGATACGCAGTATTTT.

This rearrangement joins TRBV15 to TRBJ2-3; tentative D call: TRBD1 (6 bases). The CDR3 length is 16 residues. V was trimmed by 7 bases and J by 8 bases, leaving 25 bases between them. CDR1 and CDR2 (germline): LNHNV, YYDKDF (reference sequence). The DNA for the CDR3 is TGTGCCACCAAATCCGGATTACAGGGTCCCGCCGTTACGCAGTATTTT. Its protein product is CATKSGLQGPAVTQYF.

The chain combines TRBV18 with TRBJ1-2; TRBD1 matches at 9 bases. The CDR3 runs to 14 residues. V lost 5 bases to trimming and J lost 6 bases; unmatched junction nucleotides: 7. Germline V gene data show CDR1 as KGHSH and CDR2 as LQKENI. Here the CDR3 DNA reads TGTGCCAGCTCAACGGGACAGGGTTTCAATGGCTACACCTTC. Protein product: CASSTGQGFNGYTF.

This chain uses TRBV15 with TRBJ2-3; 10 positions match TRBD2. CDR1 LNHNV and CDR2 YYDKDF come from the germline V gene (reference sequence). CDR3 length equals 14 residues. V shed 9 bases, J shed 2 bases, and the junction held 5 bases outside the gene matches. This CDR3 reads CATISGGATDTQYF. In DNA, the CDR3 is TGTGCCACTATCAGCGGGGGGGCCACAGATACGCAGTATTTT.

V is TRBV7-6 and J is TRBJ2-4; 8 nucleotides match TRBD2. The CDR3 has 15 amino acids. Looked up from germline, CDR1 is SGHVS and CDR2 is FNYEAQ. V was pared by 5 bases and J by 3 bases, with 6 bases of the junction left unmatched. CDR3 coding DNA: TGTGCCAGCAGCCTCGGGGGGGCTGGCAAAAACATTCAGTACTTC. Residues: CASSLGGAGKNIQYF.

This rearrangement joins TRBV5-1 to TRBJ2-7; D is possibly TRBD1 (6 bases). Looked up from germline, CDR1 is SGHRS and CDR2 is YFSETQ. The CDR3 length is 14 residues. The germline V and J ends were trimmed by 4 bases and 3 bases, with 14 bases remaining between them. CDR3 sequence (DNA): TGCGCCAGCAGCCCTGGTGGGGGCGGCTACGAGCAGTACTTC. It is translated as CASSPGGGGYEQYF.

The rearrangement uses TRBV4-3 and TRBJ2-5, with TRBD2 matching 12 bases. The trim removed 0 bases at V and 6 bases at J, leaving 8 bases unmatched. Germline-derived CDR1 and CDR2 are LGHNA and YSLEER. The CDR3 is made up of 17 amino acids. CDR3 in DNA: TGCGCCAGCAGCCAAGATTGGCGGCTAGCGGGGGGGAAGACCCAGTACTTC. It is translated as CASSQDWRLAGGKTQYF.

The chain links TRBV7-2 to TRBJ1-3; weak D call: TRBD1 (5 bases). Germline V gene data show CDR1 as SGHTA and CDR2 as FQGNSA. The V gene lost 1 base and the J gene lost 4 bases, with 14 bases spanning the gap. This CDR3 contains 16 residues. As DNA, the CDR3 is TGTGCCAGCAGCTTAGTAATCGGGGGAGAGGGAAACACCATATATTTT. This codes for CASSLVIGGEGNTIYF. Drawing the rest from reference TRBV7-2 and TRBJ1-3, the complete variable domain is GAGVSQSPSNKVTEKGKDVELRCDPISGHTALYWYRQSLGQGLEFLIYFQGNSAPDKSGLPSDRFSAERTGGSVSTLTIQRTQQEDSAVYLCASSLVIGGEGNTIYFGEGSWLTVV.

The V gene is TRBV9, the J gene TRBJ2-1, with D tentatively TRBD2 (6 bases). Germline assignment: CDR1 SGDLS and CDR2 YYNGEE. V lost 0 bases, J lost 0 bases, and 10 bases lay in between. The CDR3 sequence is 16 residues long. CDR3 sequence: CASSVDGGDSYNEQFF. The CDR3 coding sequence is TGTGCCAGCAGCGTAGATGGCGGGGACTCCTACAATGAGCAGTTCTTC.

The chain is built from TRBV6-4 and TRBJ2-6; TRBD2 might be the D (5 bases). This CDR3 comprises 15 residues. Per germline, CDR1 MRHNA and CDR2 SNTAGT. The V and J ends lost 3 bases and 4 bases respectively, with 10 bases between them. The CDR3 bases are TGTGCCAGCAGTGAAGCGGCTTACGGGGCCAACGTCCTGACTTTC. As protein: CASSEAAYGANVLTF.

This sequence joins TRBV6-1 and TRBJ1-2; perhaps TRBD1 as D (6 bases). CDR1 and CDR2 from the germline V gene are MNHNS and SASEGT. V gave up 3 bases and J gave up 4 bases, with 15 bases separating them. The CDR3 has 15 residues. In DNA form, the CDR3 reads TGTGCCAGCAGTGACACCACAGGGAACCCCTATGGCTACACCTTC. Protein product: CASSDTTGNPYGYTF.

CDR3 region: CASSPGQGRSYEQYF. DNA for the CDR3: TGTGCCAGCAGCCCGGGACAGGGCCGCTCCTACGAGCAGTACTTC. The genes are TRBV7-6 and TRBJ2-7; 9 positions match TRBD1. V gave up 5 bases and J gave up 0 bases; unmatched junction bases: 5. The germline V gene has CDR1 SGHVS and CDR2 FNYEAQ. This CDR3 region has 15 residues.

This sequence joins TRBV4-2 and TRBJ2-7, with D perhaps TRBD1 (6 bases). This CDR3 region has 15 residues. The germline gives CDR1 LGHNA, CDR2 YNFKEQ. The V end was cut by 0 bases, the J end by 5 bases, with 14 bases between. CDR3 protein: CASSQDWQGKDEQYF. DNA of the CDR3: TGTGCCAGCAGCCAAGATTGGCAGGGGAAGGACGAGCAGTACTTC.

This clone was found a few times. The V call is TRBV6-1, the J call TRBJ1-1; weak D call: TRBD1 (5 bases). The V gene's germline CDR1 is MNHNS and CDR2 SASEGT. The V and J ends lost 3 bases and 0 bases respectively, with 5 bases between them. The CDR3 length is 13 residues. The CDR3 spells CASSDRVNTEAFF. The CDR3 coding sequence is TGTGCCAGCAGTGACAGGGTGAACACTGAAGCTTTCTTT.

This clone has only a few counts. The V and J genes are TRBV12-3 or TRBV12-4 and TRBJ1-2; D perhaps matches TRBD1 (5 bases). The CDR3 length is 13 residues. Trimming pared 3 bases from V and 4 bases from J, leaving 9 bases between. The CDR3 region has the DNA TGTGCCAGCAGTTTGGTACAGGCCTATGGCTACACCTTC. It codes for CASSLVQAYGYTF.

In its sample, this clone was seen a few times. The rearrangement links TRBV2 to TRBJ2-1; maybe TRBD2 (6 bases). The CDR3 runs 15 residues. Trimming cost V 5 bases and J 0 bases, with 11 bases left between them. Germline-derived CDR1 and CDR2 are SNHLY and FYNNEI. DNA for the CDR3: TGTGCCAGCAGTTTCGGGGGAAGCTCCTACAATGAGCAGTTCTTC. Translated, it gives CASSFGGSSYNEQFF.